This T cell receptor (beta chain) was found in a study of blood T cell repertoires in COVID-19. Study as a whole: T cells, B-cell-depleted T cells, or PBMCs provided the cDNA or gDNA that served as material.

The CDR3 loop spans 16 amino acids. Germline CDR1 and CDR2: MNHEY and SVGAGI. V lost 4 bases and J lost 0, with 14 bases in between. Libraries were prepared by immunoSEQ multiplex PCR; TCRdb keeps only in-frame clonotypes and omits some of them. The sample shows under 150,000 clones, more than 80% of them seen only once. The chain joins TRBV6-5 to TRBJ2-3; D is perhaps TRBD2 (5 bases). This clonotype originated in a middle-aged woman with acute or convalescent COVID-19. Material for sequencing was peripheral blood. CDR3 sequence: CASSSRGRGSTDTQYF. In DNA, the CDR3 is TGTGCCAGCAGTTCGAGAGGACGGGGAAGCACAGATACGCAGTATTTT.